The 19 T cell receptor beta chains below come from one sample, sequenced in a study of long-term antiretroviral therapy in people with HIV. With survey level as its setting, the immunoSEQ assay was v3.0. Repertoires were generated with immunoSEQ multiplex PCR, while TCRdb's copy carries only in-frame clones and drops some. The sample lists about 17,000 clones; approximately 80% were seen once. Specimen: unsorted PBMCs, collected 0.3 years after starting antiretroviral therapy. The receptors derive from a man aged 18 to 29 with HIV.

V and J are TRBV18 and TRBJ2-7; 8 bases are a match to TRBD1. Germline V gene sequence: CDR1 KGHSH, CDR2 LQKENI. The CDR3 covers 15 residues. Losses at the gene ends were 5 bases for V and 6 bases for J; bases not matched to a gene: 12. The CDR3 loop reads CASSDQGAALVEQYV. The DNA of the CDR3 is TGTGCCAGCTCAGACCAGGGGGCGGCTCTGGTCGAGCAGTACGTC.

The genes are TRBV5-4 and TRBJ2-3; D is ambiguous. The CDR3 contains 14 residues. Germline V lookup: CDR1 SGHNT, CDR2 YYREEE (reference sequence). Trimming shortened V by 0 bases and J by 0 bases, and 5 bases separated the two germline ends. The CDR3 reads CASSLVSSTDTQYF. Here the CDR3 DNA reads TGTGCCAGCAGCTTGGTCTCTAGCACAGATACGCAGTATTTT.

In DNA, the CDR3 is TGTGCCAGCAGTACGGGGACATCCTGGAGTAGGAATGAGCAGTTCTTC. Its translation is CASSTGTSWSRNEQFF. The genes are TRBV27 and TRBJ2-1; the D gene is possibly TRBD1 (6 bases). Per germline, CDR1 MNHEY and CDR2 SMNVEV (reference sequence). V was cut by 5 bases and J by 7 bases, with 21 bases left in between. The CDR3 runs 16 residues.

This clone was recorded only once. The chain uses TRBV29-1 and TRBJ1-1; tentative D call: TRBD1 (6 bases). CDR3 length: 12 residues. V was trimmed by 4 bases and J by 5 bases, leaving 11 bases between them. Germline values: CDR1 SQVTM, CDR2 ANQGSEA. Here the CDR3 reads CSVGGGPTEAFF. CDR3 in DNA: TGCAGCGTTGGGGGGGGGCCTACTGAAGCTTTCTTT.

The CDR3 DNA is TGTGCCAGCAGTCCAGACGGGGACAGGGGGATCAATGAGCAGTTCTTC. Protein sequence: CASSPDGDRGINEQFF. V is TRBV2 and J is TRBJ2-1; 11 nucleotides match TRBD1. In germline, CDR1 is SNHLY, CDR2 FYNNEI. The CDR3 is 16 amino acids. After removal of 5 bases from V and 6 bases from J, the junction contained 9 bases not matched to a gene.

As DNA, the CDR3 is TGCGCCAGCAGCTATAGTCAGAATGACTATGGCTACACCTTC. Translating gives CASSYSQNDYGYTF. This chain links TRBV5-1 with TRBJ1-2; D not resolved. Germline V gene lookup returns CDR1 SGHRS and CDR2 YFSETQ. Trimming took 3 bases from V and 3 from J, leaving 12 bases between them. CDR3 length: 14 residues.

V gene TRBV6-1 combines with J gene TRBJ2-1; tentatively, D is TRBD2 (7 bases). The CDR3 length is 15 residues. Germline V gene lookup returns CDR1 MNHNS and CDR2 SASEGT. V was clipped by 1 base and J by 4 bases, with 11 bases between them. The CDR3 loop is CASSEEAGAYNEQFF. In DNA, the CDR3 is TGTGCCAGCAGTGAAGAGGCGGGGGCATACAATGAGCAGTTCTTC.

The gene calls are TRBV27 and TRBJ2-7; D may correspond to TRBD1 or TRBD2 (5 bases each). Trimming cost V 5 bases and J 7 bases, with 12 bases left between them. Germline-derived CDR1 and CDR2 are MNHEY and SMNVEV (reference sequence). The CDR3 length is 12 residues. The CDR3 spells CASSPQRGEQYF. The CDR3 DNA reads TGTGCCAGCAGTCCTCAGAGGGGTGAGCAGTACTTC.

This chain links TRBV7-6 with TRBJ2-7; perhaps TRBD2 as D (5 bases). V was trimmed by 0 bases and J by 3 bases, leaving 6 bases between them. Germline values: CDR1 SGHVS, CDR2 FNYEAQ. The CDR3 has 13 residues. The CDR3 nucleotides are TGTGCCAGCAGCTTAGCGGCGGGCTACGAGCAGTACTTC. Translation: CASSLAAGYEQYF.

V usage is TRBV28 and J usage is TRBJ1-1; D might be TRBD1 (5 bases). CDR3 size: 14 residues. Germline-derived CDR1 and CDR2 are MDHEN and SYDVKM. Trimming took off 5 bases at V and 1 base at J, with 11 bases between the two ends. CDR3 amino acids: CASSPTGRNTEAFF. The CDR3 nucleotides are TGTGCCAGCAGTCCCACAGGCCGGAACACTGAAGCTTTCTTT.

This clone has only a few counts. V usage is TRBV5-1 and J usage is TRBJ1-2, with D tentatively TRBD1 (6 bases). The CDR3 loop spans 15 amino acids. The germline CDR1 and CDR2 sequences are SGHRS and YFSETQ. V lost 0 bases and J 3 bases, leaving 12 bases between the germline ends. The CDR3 reads CASSLGRGGDYGYTF. The DNA for the CDR3 is TGCGCCAGCAGCTTGGGTCGAGGGGGTGACTATGGCTACACCTTC. Complete variable domain (other parts from reference TRBV5-1 and TRBJ1-2): KAGVTQTPRYLIKTRGQQVTLSCSPISGHRSVSWYQQTPGQGLQFLFEYFSETQRNKGNFPGRFSGRQFSNSRSEMNVSTLELGDSALYLCASSLGRGGDYGYTFGSGTRLTVV.

This clone was seen just once. Other DNA sequences in the same sample also yield this CDR3. This chain joins TRBV5-6 and TRBJ1-4, with D possibly TRBD1 on 6 matching bases. Germline CDR1 is SGHDT and CDR2 is YYEEEE. This CDR3 region has 14 residues. V was clipped by 0 bases and J by 6 bases, with 9 bases between them. DNA of the CDR3: TGTGCCAGCAGCTTGGGTAGGGGGTATGAAAAACTGTTTTTT. Protein: CASSLGRGYEKLFF.

This clone was recorded once. The chain is built from TRBV4-1 and TRBJ2-2; tentatively, D is TRBD1 (5 bases). The ends were cut back, 1 base at V and 0 bases at J, with 9 bases in the middle. CDR3 size: 16 residues. Germline assignment: CDR1 MGHRA and CDR2 YSYEKL. CDR3 DNA: TGCGCCAGCAGCCAAGCGACAGCCACGAACACCGGGGAGCTGTTTTTT. Its protein is CASSQATATNTGELFF.

The V gene is TRBV28, the J gene TRBJ2-3; D is unresolved. The germline V gene encodes CDR1 MDHEN and CDR2 SYDVKM. The V gene lost 3 bases and the J gene lost 6 bases, with 7 bases spanning the gap. The CDR3 contains 12 residues. CDR3 nucleotides: TGTGCCAGCAGTTTGGCGTGGGATACGCAGTATTTT. This translates into CASSLAWDTQYF.

This clone is termed medium-sized (0.01 to 0.1%). The chain recombines TRBV19 with TRBJ1-2; the D gene is possibly TRBD1 (5 bases). The CDR3 has 15 amino acids. Per the germline V gene, CDR1 is LNHDA and CDR2 is SQIVND (reference sequence). V was shortened by 4 bases and J by 4 bases, with 16 bases between the two germline ends. As DNA, the CDR3 is TGTGCCAGTAGTACGACCCTTAGGCAGGGCTATGGCTACACCTTC. As protein: CASSTTLRQGYGYTF.

The genes are TRBV18 and TRBJ2-1; D is possibly TRBD1 (6 bases). This CDR3 contains 16 residues. Between the trimmed V and J ends, which lost 0 bases and 1 base, there was a span of 10 bases. Germline V CDR1 and CDR2: KGHSH, LQKENI. CDR3 DNA sequence: TGTGCCAGCTCACCACCGGCAGGGGAGTCCTACAATGAGCAGTTCTTC. Its protein is CASSPPAGESYNEQFF.

V gene TRBV19 combines with J gene TRBJ2-1; TRBD1 matches at 9 bases. V shed 5 bases, J shed 5 bases, and the junction held 10 bases outside the gene matches. The CDR3 is 16 amino acids. The germline gives CDR1 LNHDA, CDR2 SQIVND (reference sequence). The CDR3 loop reads CASSPGWTGVNNEQFF. DNA of the CDR3: TGTGCCAGTAGTCCGGGATGGACAGGGGTTAACAATGAGCAGTTCTTC.

This clone occurred a few times. The chain links TRBV7-9 to TRBJ2-5; 7 positions match TRBD2. The J segment lost 3 bases and the V segment lost 2 bases, leaving 15 bases of the junction unmatched. The CDR3 loop spans 18 amino acids. Germline CDR1 and CDR2: SEHNR and FQNEAQ (reference sequence). Here the CDR3 DNA reads TGTGCCAGCAGCTTACCCCCCTGGTGGGGACTATGGGAAGAGACCCAGTACTTC. Its protein is CASSLPPWWGLWEETQYF.

V is TRBV6-6 and J is TRBJ2-7, with a tentative D call TRBD2 (5 bases). Germline V gene data show CDR1 as MNHNY and CDR2 as SVGAGI (reference sequence). The V and J ends lost 6 bases and 4 bases respectively, with 19 bases between them. The CDR3 sequence is 15 residues long. The CDR3 region is CASRSGTYNRYEQYF. The CDR3 DNA follows: TGTGCCAGCAGGAGCGGCACTTACAATCGATACGAGCAGTACTTC.